The next 16 T cell receptor beta chains were all read from a single sample in a study of shared clonotypes between healthy human individuals. Generated by immunoSEQ multiplex PCR, the TCRdb table keeps only in-frame clones and is missing some. The data hold under 600,000 clones, with about 98% observed a single time. CD45RO-negative, CCR7-selected cells formed the naive CD8 fraction, which excluded terminally differentiated effector memory CD45RA+ cells. Sequencing was carried out using naive CD8+ T cells sorted from blood. Receptor source: a man aged 30-40 years in good health.

V and J are TRBV5-1 and TRBJ1-2, with D uncertain. Trimming removed 5 bases at V and 4 bases at J, with 6 bases between. This CDR3 is 11 amino acids long. From germline, CDR1 is SGHRS and CDR2 YFSETQ. CDR3 coding DNA: TGCGCCAGCAGGAGTAGCTATGGCTACACCTTC. This codes for CASRSSYGYTF. Full variable domain (rest looked up from reference TRBV5-1 and TRBJ1-2): KAGVTQTPRYLIKTRGQQVTLSCSPISGHRSVSWYQQTPGQGLQFLFEYFSETQRNKGNFPGRFSGRQFSNSRSEMNVSTLELGDSALYLCASRSSYGYTFGSGTRLTVV.

The chain joins TRBV19 to TRBJ2-7; weak D call: TRBD2 (6 bases). The CDR3 is made up of 14 amino acids. Germline-derived CDR1 and CDR2 are LNHDA and SQIVND (reference sequence). Trimming took off 10 bases at V and 0 bases at J, with 16 bases between the two ends. CDR3: CATTPDGSSYEQYF. The CDR3 DNA is TGTGCCACGACCCCTGACGGGAGCTCCTACGAGCAGTACTTC.

This clone appeared a single time. In DNA form, the CDR3 reads TGTGCCAGCAGTTCTACAGGGAATTGGCGCACAGATACGCAGTATTTT. Translating gives CASSSTGNWRTDTQYF. V is TRBV6-5 and J is TRBJ2-3; maybe TRBD1 (6 bases). The length of the CDR3 is 16 residues. The germline V and J ends were trimmed by 4 bases and 1 base, with 15 bases remaining between them. Germline lookup yields CDR1 MNHEY and CDR2 SVGAGI.

V and J are TRBV29-1 and TRBJ1-2; D is undetermined. V lost 7 bases and J 5 bases, leaving 20 bases between the germline ends. This CDR3 region has 14 residues. In germline, CDR1 is SQVTM, CDR2 ANQGSEA. In DNA, the CDR3 is TGCAGCGGGGCCCCGGACTCGACGACGTATGGCTACACCTTC. Translation gives CSGAPDSTTYGYTF.

Of note for this clone: Other DNA sequences in this specimen translate into the identical CDR3. The chain recombines TRBV12-5 with TRBJ2-3; 8 nucleotides align to TRBD1. The CDR3 is 14 residues long. J lost 1 base, V lost 5 bases, and 2 bases had no gene match. Germline V CDR1 and CDR2: LGHNT, FRNRAP. CDR3 protein: CASGQGQGTDTQYF. The CDR3 nucleotides read TGTGCTAGTGGTCAGGGACAGGGCACAGATACGCAGTATTTT.

The rearrangement links TRBV10-1 to TRBJ2-1; 12 bases align to TRBD2. CDR1 is WNHNN, CDR2 SYGVQD, per germline (reference sequence). J was trimmed by 0 bases and V by 8 bases; bases with no gene match: 14. The CDR3 loop spans 19 amino acids. The CDR3 here is CASSDPRLAGDDSYNEQFF. The CDR3 DNA reads as TGCGCCAGCTCGGACCCAAGACTAGCGGGAGATGACTCCTACAATGAGCAGTTCTTC.

This clone showed up just once. V gene TRBV4-3 combines with J gene TRBJ2-1; 9 bases map to TRBD2. Germline V lookup: CDR1 LGHNA, CDR2 YSLEER. The CDR3 runs 17 residues. V trimming: 0 bases; J trimming: 6 bases; junction bases outside the gene matches: 9. CDR3 sequence reads: CASSQDQLAGLPNEQFF. The CDR3 DNA reads TGCGCCAGCAGCCAAGACCAACTAGCGGGTCTGCCCAATGAGCAGTTCTTC.

Regarding this clone: One end of the junction is discordant with germline, which a read error may explain. The gene calls are TRBV27 and TRBJ1-5, with D unresolved. The germline CDR1 and CDR2 sequences are MNHEY and SMNVEV (reference sequence). The CDR3 runs 13 residues. The DNA of the CDR3 is TGTGCCAGCAGTTTCGTGGGTAATCTGCCCCAGCATTTT. Translated, it gives CASSFVGNLPQHF.

The V call is TRBV11-2, the J call TRBJ2-7; perhaps TRBD2 as D (5 bases). Trimming took 4 bases from V and 3 from J, leaving 13 bases between them. Germline-derived CDR1 and CDR2 are SGHAT and FQNNGV. This CDR3 contains 14 residues. CDR3 sequence reads: CASSSNDGLYEQYF. As DNA, the CDR3 is TGTGCCAGCAGCTCCAACGACGGACTCTACGAGCAGTACTTC.

The DNA of the CDR3 is TGCGCCAGCAGCCTTTATAGCGGCACAGATACGCAGTATTTT. Translation: CASSLYSGTDTQYF. The chain has TRBV4-3 and TRBJ2-3, with D perhaps TRBD2 (5 bases). The germline CDR1 and CDR2 sequences are LGHNA and YSLEER. Trimming shortened V by 4 bases and J by 1 base, and 9 bases separated the two germline ends. The length of the CDR3 is 14 residues.

CDR3 loop: CASSPSHGSGNYGYTF. Written as DNA, the CDR3 is TGTGCCAGCAGCCCCTCCCATGGATCAGGGAACTATGGCTACACCTTC. The gene calls are TRBV28 and TRBJ1-2, with D perhaps matching TRBD1 (5 bases). This CDR3 is built from 16 residues. Looked up from germline, CDR1 is MDHEN and CDR2 is SYDVKM. The V end lost 6 bases, the J end lost 2 bases, and 19 bases lay between the germline ends.

The CDR3 nucleotides read TGTGCCAGCAGTCGAAAGGGACTAGCGGTTAATGAGCAGTTCTTC. Amino acid sequence: CASSRKGLAVNEQFF. The chain carries TRBV6-6 and TRBJ2-1; 11 bases line up with TRBD2. Germline V gene lookup returns CDR1 MNHNY and CDR2 SVGAGI (reference sequence). The CDR3 loop spans 15 amino acids. Germline trimming cut 5 bases from V and 7 bases from J; bases unmatched to any gene: 7.

The chain has TRBV7-9 and TRBJ1-1, with D tentatively TRBD1 (5 bases). V was trimmed by 5 bases and J by 6 bases, leaving 13 bases between them. In germline, CDR1 is SEHNR, CDR2 FQNEAQ (reference sequence). The CDR3 consists of 13 residues. CDR3 nucleotide sequence: TGTGCCAGCAGCCCCCTTCCGGGGGCTGAAGCTTTCTTT. This sequence encodes CASSPLPGAEAFF.

The rearrangement links TRBV28 to TRBJ2-7; D possibly matches TRBD1 or TRBD2 (5 bases each). CDR3 size: 12 residues. V was trimmed by 6 bases and J by 2 bases, leaving 8 bases between them. Germline CDR1 and CDR2: MDHEN and SYDVKM. This CDR3 reads CASRGETYEQYF. The CDR3 coding sequence is TGTGCCAGCAGGGGGGAAACCTACGAGCAGTACTTC.

The V gene is TRBV30, the J gene TRBJ1-1; a weak D match, TRBD1 (6 bases). With 1 base removed from V and 2 bases from J, the gap between germline ends came to 8 bases. Germline CDR1 is GTSNPN and CDR2 is SVGIG (reference sequence). The CDR3 length is 13 residues. CDR3 amino acids: CAWSGGQNTEAFF. CDR3 nucleotides: TGTGCCTGGAGTGGGGGGCAAAACACTGAAGCTTTCTTT.

The chain combines TRBV28 with TRBJ1-4, with D possibly matching TRBD1 (6 bases). This CDR3 comprises 14 residues. Trimming left V 2 bases short and J 5 bases short, with 9 bases between. Germline-derived CDR1 and CDR2 are MDHEN and SYDVKM. The CDR3 DNA reads as TGTGCCAGCAGTTTAGGACAGCCGAATGAAAAACTGTTTTTT. Its translation: CASSLGQPNEKLFF.